This T cell receptor (beta chain) stems from a study of tumor-infiltrating lymphocytes in primary liver carcinoma. Unsorted whole blood supplied the RNA, and germline DNA was extracted too. Prior to the surgical procedure, about 4 milliliters of peripheral blood were collected. The table lists this clonotype with a few counts. Making TCR beta cDNA involved approximately 480 ng total RNA and a constant-region primer. ARM-PCR, slightly modified, supplied the TCR beta libraries through three nested multiplex PCR rounds. TCRdb independently ran MiXCR on the multiplex PCR reads; one entry per CDR3 protein. The sample shows about 310,000 distinct CDR3 sequences, 58% of them seen only once. The source material was peripheral blood. The source of this sequence is a woman aged 25 to 39 with primary liver carcinoma and hepatitis B virus infection.

The CDR3 loop reads CASTLHRRINTEAFF. Here the CDR3 DNA reads TGTGCCAGCACCCTTCACCGACGGATAAACACTGAAGCTTTCTTT. The V gene is TRBV12-3 or TRBV12-4, the J gene TRBJ1-1; D remains unclear. This CDR3 has 15 residues. Trimming removed 7 bases at V and 2 bases at J, with 17 bases between.